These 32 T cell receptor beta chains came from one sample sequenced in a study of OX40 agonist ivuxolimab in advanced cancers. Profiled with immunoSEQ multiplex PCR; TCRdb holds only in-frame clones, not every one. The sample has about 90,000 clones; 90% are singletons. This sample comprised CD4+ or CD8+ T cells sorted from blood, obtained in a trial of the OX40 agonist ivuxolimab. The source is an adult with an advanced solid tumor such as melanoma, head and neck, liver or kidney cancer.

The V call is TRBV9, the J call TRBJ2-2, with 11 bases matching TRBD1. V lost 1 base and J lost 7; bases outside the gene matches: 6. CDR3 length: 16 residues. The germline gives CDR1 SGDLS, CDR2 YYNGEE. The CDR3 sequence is CASSVLGQGAGGELFF. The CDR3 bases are TGTGCCAGCAGCGTACTAGGACAGGGGGCCGGCGGGGAGCTGTTTTTT.

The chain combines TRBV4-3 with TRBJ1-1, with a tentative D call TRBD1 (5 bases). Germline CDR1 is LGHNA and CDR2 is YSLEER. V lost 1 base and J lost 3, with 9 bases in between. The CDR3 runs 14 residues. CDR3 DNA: TGCGCCAGCAGCCAAGCAAGGACATACACTGAAGCTTTCTTT. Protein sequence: CASSQARTYTEAFF.

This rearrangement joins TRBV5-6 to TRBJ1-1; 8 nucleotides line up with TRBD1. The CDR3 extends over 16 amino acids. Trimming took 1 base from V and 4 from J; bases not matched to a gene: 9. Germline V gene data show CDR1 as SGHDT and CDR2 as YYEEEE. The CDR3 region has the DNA TGTGCCAGCAGCTTGATGTCAGGGGGCAGGTCCACTGAAGCTTTCTTT. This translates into CASSLMSGGRSTEAFF. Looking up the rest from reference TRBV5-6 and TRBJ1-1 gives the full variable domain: DAGVTQSPTHLIKTRGQQVTLRCSPKSGHDTVSWYQQALGQGPQFIFQYYEEEERQRGNFPDRFSGHQFPNYSSELNVNALLLGDSALYLCASSLMSGGRSTEAFFGQGTRLTVV.

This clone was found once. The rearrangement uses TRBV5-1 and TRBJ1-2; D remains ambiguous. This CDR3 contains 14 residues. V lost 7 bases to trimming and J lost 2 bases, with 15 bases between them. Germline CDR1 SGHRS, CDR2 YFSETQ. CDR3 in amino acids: CASGDSRQNYGYTF. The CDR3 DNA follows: TGCGCCAGCGGGGATTCACGGCAGAACTATGGCTACACCTTC.

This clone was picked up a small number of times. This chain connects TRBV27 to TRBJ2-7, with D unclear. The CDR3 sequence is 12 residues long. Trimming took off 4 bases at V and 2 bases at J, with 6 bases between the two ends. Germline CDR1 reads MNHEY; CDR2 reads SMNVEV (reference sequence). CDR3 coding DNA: TGTGCCAGCAGTTCCCACCCCTACGAGCAGTACTTC. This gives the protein CASSSHPYEQYF.

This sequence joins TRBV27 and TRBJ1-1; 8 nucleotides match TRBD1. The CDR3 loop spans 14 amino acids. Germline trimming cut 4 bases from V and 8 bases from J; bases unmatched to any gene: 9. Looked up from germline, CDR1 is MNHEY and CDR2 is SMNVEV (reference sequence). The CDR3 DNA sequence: TGTGCCAGCAGTTCTGTTAGACGGACAGGGGAAGCTTTCTTT. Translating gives CASSSVRRTGEAFF.

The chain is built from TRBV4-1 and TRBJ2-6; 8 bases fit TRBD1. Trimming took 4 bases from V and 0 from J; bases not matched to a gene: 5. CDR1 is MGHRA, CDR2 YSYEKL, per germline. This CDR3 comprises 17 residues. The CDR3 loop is CASSRGQGPSGANVLTF. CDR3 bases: TGCGCCAGCAGCCGAGGACAGGGTCCCTCTGGGGCCAACGTCCTGACTTTC.

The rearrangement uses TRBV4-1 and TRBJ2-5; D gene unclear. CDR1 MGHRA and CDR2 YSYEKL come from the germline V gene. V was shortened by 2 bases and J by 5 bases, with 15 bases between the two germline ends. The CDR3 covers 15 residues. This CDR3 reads CASSQRLLGSETQYF. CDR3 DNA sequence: TGCGCCAGCAGCCAACGATTATTGGGATCGGAGACCCAGTACTTC.

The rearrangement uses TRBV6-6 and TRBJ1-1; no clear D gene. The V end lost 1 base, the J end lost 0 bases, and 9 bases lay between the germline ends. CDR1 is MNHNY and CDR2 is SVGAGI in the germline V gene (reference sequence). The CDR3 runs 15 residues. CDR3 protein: CASSYLAPLNTEAFF. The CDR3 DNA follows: TGTGCCAGCAGTTACTTAGCGCCCTTGAACACTGAAGCTTTCTTT.

The CDR3 bases are TGTGCCAGCAGCGTAGAAGAGGGTGGGCCCTTCGGCTACACCTTC. Protein sequence: CASSVEEGGPFGYTF. The rearrangement joins TRBV9 to TRBJ1-2; no reliable D call. Germline V gene data show CDR1 as SGDLS and CDR2 as YYNGEE. The CDR3 has 15 residues. Trimming removed 0 bases from V and 8 bases from J, with 17 bases in between.

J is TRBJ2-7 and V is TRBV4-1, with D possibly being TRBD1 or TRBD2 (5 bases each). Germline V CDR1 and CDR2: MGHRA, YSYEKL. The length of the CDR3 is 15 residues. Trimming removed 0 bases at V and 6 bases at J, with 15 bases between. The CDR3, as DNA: TGCGCCAGCAGCCAAGATGGGACGGCGTCTGGCGAGCAGTACTTC. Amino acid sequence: CASSQDGTASGEQYF.

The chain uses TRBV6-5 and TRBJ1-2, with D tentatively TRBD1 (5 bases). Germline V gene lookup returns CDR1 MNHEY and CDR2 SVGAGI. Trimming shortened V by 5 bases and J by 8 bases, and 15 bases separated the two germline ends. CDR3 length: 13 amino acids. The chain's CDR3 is CASSRDPTSGYTF. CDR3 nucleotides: TGTGCCAGCAGTCGGGACCCCACTAGCGGCTACACCTTC.

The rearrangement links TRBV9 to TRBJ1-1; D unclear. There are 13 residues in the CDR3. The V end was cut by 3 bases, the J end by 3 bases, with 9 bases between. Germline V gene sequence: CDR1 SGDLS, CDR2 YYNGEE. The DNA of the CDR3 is TGTGCCAGCAGCGGCCCCTTTCACACTGAAGCTTTCTTT. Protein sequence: CASSGPFHTEAFF.

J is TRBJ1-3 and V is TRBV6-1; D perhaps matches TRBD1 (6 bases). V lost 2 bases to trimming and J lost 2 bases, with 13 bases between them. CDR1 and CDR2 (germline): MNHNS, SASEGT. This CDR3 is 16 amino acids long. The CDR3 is CASSESAGAPGNTIYF. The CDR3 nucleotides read TGTGCCAGCAGTGAATCGGCAGGGGCGCCTGGAAACACCATATATTTT.

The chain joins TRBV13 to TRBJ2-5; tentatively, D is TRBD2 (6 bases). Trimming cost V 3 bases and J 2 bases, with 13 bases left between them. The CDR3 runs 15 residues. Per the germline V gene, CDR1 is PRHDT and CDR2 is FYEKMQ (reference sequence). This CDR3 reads CASSFGTSRQETQYF. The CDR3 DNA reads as TGTGCCAGCAGCTTCGGAACTAGCAGACAAGAGACCCAGTACTTC.

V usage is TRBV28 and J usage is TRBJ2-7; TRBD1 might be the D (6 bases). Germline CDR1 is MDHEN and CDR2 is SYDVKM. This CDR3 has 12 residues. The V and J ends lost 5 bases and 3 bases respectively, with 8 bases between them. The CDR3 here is CASSGRGYEQYF. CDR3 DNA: TGTGCCAGCAGTGGCAGGGGCTACGAGCAGTACTTC.

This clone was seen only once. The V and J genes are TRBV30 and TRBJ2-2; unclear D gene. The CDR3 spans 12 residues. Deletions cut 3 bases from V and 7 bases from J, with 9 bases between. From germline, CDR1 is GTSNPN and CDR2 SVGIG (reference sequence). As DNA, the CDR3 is TGTGCCTGGAGGGGGTTGGGCGGGGAGCTGTTTTTT. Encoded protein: CAWRGLGGELFF. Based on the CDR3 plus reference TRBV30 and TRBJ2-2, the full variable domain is SQTIHQWPATLVQPVGSPLSLECTVEGTSNPNLYWYRQAAGRGLQLLFYSVGIGQISSEVPQNLSASRPQDRQFILSSKKLLLSDSGFYLCAWRGLGGELFFGEGSRLTVL.

The CDR3 is CASSHPRGQGNQPQHF. Here the CDR3 DNA reads TGCGCCAGCAGCCATCCCAGGGGGCAGGGCAATCAGCCCCAGCATTTT. The chain carries TRBV4-1 and TRBJ1-5, with 8 bases aligning to TRBD1. J lost 2 bases, V lost 3 bases, and 6 bases had no gene match. The CDR3 runs 16 residues. The germline CDR1 and CDR2 sequences are MGHRA and YSYEKL.

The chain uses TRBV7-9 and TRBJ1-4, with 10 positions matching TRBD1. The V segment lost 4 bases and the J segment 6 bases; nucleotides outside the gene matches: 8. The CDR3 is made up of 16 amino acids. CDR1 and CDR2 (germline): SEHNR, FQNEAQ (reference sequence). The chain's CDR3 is CASSSTDRGLDEKLFF. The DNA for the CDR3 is TGTGCCAGCAGCTCGACCGACAGGGGGCTAGATGAAAAACTGTTTTTT.

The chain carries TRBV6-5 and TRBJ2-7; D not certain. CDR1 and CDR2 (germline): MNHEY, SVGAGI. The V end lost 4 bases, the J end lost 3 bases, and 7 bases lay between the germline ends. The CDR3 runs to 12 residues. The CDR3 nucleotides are TGTGCCAGCAGTTTCTCCGGCTACGAGCAGTACTTC. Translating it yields CASSFSGYEQYF.

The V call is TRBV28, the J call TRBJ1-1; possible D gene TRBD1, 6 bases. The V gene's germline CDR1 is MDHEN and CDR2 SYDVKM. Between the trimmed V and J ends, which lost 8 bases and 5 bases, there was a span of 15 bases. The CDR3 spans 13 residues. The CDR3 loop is CASLRGGSTEAFF. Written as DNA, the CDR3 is TGTGCCAGCTTAAGGGGGGGGAGTACTGAAGCTTTCTTT.

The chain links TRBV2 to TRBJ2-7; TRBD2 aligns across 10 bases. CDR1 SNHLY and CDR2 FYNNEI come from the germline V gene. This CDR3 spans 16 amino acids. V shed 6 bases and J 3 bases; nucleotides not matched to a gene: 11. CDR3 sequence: CASSLKAGGPSYEQYF. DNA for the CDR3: TGTGCCAGCAGCCTAAAAGCGGGAGGGCCGAGCTACGAGCAGTACTTC.

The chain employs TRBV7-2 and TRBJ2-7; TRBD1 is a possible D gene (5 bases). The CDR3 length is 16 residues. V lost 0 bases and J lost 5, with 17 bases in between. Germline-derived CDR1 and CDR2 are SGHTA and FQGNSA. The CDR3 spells CASSLADDRIAHEQYF. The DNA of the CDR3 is TGTGCCAGCAGCTTAGCCGACGACAGAATCGCCCACGAGCAGTACTTC.

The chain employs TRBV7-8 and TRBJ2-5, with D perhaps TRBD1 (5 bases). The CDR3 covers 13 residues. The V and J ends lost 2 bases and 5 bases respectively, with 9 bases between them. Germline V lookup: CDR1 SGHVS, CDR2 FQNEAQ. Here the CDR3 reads CASSLQGWETQYF. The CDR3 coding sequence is TGTGCCAGCAGCTTACAGGGTTGGGAGACCCAGTACTTC.

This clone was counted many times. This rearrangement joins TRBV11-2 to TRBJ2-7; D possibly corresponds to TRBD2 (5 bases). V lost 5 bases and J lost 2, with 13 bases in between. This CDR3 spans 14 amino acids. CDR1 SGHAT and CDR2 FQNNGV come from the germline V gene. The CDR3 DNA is TGTGCCAGCAGCCTCTCGGACTTAGCCTACGAGCAGTACTTC. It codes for CASSLSDLAYEQYF.

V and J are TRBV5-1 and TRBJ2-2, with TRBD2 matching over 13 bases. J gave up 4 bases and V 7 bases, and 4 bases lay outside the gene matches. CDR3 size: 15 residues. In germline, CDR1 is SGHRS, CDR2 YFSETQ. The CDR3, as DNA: TGCGCCAGCTGGGGACTAGCGGGGTCCACCGGGGAGCTGTTTTTT. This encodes CASWGLAGSTGELFF.

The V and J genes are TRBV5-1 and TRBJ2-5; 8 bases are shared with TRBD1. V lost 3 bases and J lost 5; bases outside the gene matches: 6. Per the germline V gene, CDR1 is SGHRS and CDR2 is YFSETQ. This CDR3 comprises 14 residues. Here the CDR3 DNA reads TGCGCCAGCAGCTCGTTACAGGGGGACGAGACCCAGTACTTC. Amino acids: CASSSLQGDETQYF.

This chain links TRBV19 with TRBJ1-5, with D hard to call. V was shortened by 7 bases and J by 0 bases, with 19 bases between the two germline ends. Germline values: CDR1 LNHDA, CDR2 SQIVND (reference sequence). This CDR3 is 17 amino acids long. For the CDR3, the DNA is TGTGCCAGTAAACAAATTGGGGAAGGACCTAGCAATCAGCCCCAGCATTTT. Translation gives CASKQIGEGPSNQPQHF.

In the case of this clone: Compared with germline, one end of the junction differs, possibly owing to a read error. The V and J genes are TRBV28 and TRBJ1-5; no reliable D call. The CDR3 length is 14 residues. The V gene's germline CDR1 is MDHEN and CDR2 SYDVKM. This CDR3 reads CASGLVSSNQPQHF. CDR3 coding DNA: TGTGCCAGCGGTTTAGTGAGCAGCAATCAGCCCCAGCATTTT.

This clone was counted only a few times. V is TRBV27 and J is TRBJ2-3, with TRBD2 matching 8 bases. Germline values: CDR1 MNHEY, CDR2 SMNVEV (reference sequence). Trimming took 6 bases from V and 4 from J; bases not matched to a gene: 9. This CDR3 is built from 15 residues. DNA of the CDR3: TGTGCCAGCAGGAGGACTAGCTTTAAGCCAGATACGCAGTATTTT. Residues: CASRRTSFKPDTQYF.

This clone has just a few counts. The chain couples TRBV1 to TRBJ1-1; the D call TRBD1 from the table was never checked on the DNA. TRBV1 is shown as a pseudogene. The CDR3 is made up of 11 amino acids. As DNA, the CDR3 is TGCACCAGCAGCCGCGGACAGGATGCTTTCTTT. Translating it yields CTSSRGQDAFF.

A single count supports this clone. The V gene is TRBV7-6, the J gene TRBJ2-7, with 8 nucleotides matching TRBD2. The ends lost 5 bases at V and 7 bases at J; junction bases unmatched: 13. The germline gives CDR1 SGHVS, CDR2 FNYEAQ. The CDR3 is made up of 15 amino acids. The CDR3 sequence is CASSATMGAGVEQYF. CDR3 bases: TGTGCCAGCAGCGCCACGATGGGAGCGGGAGTAGAGCAGTACTTC. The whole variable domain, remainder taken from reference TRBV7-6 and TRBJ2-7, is GAGVSQSPRYKVTKRGQDVALRCDPISGHVSLYWYRQALGQGPEFLTYFNYEAQQDKSGLPNDRFSAERPEGSISTLTIQRTEQRDSAMYRCASSATMGAGVEQYFGPGTRLTVT.